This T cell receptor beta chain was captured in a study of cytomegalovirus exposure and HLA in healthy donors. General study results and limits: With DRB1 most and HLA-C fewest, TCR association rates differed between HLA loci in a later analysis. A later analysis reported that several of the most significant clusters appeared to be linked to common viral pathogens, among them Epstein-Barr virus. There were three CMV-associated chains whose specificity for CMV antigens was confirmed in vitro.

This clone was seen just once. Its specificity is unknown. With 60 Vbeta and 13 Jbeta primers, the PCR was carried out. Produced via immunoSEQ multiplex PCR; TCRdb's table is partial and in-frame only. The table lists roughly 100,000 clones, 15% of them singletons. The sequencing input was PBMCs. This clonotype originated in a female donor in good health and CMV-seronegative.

The chain's CDR3 is CASSPGLAEPYEQYF. As DNA, the CDR3 is TGTGCCAGCAGCCCGGGACTAGCGGAGCCCTACGAGCAGTACTTC. The V gene is TRBV5-4, the J gene TRBJ2-7, with 11 positions matching TRBD2. This CDR3 has 15 amino acids. Germline assignment: CDR1 SGHNT and CDR2 YYREEE (reference sequence). J gave up 2 bases and V 4 bases, and 5 bases lay outside the gene matches.